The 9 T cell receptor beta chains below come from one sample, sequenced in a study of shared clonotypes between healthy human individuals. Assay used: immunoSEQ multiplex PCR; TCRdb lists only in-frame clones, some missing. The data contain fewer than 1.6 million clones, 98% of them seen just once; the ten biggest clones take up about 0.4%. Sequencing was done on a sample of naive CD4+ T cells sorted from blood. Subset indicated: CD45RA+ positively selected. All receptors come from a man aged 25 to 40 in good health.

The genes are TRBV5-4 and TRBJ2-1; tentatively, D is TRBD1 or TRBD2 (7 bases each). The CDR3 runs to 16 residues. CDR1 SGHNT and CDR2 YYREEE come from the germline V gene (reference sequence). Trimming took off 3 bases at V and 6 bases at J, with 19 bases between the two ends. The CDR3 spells CASSWLGGGLGNEQFF. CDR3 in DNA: TGTGCCAGCAGCTGGCTGGGAGGGGGCCTCGGCAATGAGCAGTTCTTC.

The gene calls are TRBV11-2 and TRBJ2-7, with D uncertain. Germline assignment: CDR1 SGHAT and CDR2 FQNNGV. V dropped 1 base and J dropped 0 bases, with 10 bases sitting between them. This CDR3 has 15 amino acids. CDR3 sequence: CASSLALGNSYEQYF. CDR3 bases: TGTGCCAGCAGCTTAGCTTTGGGTAACTCCTACGAGCAGTACTTC.

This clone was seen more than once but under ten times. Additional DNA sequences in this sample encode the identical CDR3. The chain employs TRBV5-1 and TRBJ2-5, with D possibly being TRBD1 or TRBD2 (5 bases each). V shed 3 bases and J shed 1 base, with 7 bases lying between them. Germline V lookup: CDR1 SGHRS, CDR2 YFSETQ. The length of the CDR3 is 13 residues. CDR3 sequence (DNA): TGCGCCAGCAGCTCCGGGGCCCAAGAGACCCAGTACTTC. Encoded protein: CASSSGAQETQYF.

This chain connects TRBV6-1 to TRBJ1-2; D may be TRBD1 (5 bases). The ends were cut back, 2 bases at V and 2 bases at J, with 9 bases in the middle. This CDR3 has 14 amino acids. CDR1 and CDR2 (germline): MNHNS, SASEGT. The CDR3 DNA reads TGTGCCAGCAGTGAACAGGGAGTAAACTATGGCTACACCTTC. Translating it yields CASSEQGVNYGYTF.

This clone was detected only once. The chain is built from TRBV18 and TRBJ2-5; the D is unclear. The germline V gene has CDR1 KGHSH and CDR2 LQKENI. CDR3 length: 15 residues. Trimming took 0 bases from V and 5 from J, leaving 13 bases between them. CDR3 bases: TGTGCCAGCTCACCACCGTCAGAATCCCTGGAGACCCAGTACTTC. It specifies CASSPPSESLETQYF.

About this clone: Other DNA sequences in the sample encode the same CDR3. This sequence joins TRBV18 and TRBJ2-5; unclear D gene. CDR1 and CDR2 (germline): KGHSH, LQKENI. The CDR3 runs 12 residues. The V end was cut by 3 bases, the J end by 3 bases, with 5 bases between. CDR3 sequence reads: CASSPSEETQYF. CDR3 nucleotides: TGTGCCAGCTCACCCTCGGAAGAGACCCAGTACTTC. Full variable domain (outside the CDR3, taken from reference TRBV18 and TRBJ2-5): NAGVMQNPRHLVRRRGQEARLRCSPMKGHSHVYWYRQLPEEGLKFMVYLQKENIIDESGMPKERFSAEFPKEGPSILRIQQVVRGDSAAYFCASSPSEETQYFGPGTRLLVL.

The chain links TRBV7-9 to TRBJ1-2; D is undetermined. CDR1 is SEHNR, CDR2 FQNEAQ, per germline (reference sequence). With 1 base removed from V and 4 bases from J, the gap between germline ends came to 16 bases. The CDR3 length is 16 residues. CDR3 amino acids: CASSLDTGKGPYGYTF. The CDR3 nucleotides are TGTGCCAGCAGCTTAGACACCGGAAAGGGCCCCTATGGCTACACCTTC.

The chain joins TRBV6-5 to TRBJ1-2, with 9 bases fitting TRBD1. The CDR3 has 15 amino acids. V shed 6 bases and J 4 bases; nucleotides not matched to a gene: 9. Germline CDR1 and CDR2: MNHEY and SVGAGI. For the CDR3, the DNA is TGTGCCAGCAGAAATTCCGGGACAGGGACCTATGGCTACACCTTC. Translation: CASRNSGTGTYGYTF.

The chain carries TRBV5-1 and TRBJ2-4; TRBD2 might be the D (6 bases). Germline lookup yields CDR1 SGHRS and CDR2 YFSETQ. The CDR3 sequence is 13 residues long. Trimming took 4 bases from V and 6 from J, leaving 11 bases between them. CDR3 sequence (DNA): TGCGCCAGCAGCGAGGGGACTTCAAACATTCAGTACTTC. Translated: CASSEGTSNIQYF.